This TCR beta chain was found in a study of T cells after yellow fever vaccination. TCRdb used MiXCR to reprocess the 5' RACE reads, holding one entry per CDR3 protein. The table has under 200,000 distinct CDR3 sequences, 6% to 7.5% seen once; the top ten hold under 3%. This clonotype showed up many times. The antigen is undetermined. Overall study findings and caveats: Contamination of FACS-sorted repertoires by abundant clonotypes from the bulk population could occur. A small share of clonotypes appeared in both CD4 and CD8 compartments.

V lost 0 bases, J lost 4 bases, and 10 bases lay in between. The CDR3 sequence is 15 residues long. CDR1 and CDR2 from the germline V gene are KGHSH and LQKENI. The chain recombines TRBV18 with TRBJ2-4; tentatively, D is TRBD1 (6 bases). This specimen was CD4+ T cells sorted from PBMCs, taken around 5 days after the first yellow fever vaccination. This clonotype was sampled from a man aged 18 to 35 who received the YFV17D yellow fever vaccine. The CDR3, as DNA: TGTGCCAGCTCACCACCGGACAGCTGGAAAAACATTCAGTACTTC. Translation: CASSPPDSWKNIQYF.